This is a list of T cell receptor beta chains from one sample in a study of blood T cell repertoires in COVID-19. TCRdb's copy holds only in-frame clones and misses some; the assay was immunoSEQ multiplex PCR. This sample yields approximately 170,000 clones, of which roughly 91% are seen a single time; roughly 1.9% belongs to the top ten. Specimen: peripheral blood. Source of these receptors: a man aged 50 to 60 who had recovered from COVID-19. Both conserved end residues are part of each CDR3. Fields, in order: V gene, clone size, D gene, J gene, CDR3 protein, CDR3 DNA. A D gene is named only where the DNA matches it firmly. Not all rows give a size; the values are once, few, many and, for expanded clones, a class.

>TRBV7-9|once|.|TRBJ1-6
CASSFGGSPSYNSPLHF
TGTGCCAGCAGCTTTGGGGGGAGTCCCTCCTATAATTCACCCCTCCACTTT
>TRBV27|.|TRBD1|TRBJ1-2
CASSSQGAWDYGYTF
TGTGCCAGCAGTTCGCAGGGGGCTTGGGACTATGGCTACACCTTC
>TRBV28|.|TRBD2|TRBJ2-7
CASSRGLAVGYEQYF
TGTGCCAGCAGCCGGGGACTAGCGGTGGGCTACGAGCAGTACTTC
>TRBV28|.|TRBD1|TRBJ1-1
CASSLLGQGEAFF
TGTGCCAGCAGTTTATTGGGACAGGGTGAAGCTTTCTTT
>TRBV6-2/TRBV6-3|.|.|TRBJ2-1
CASSLTRDQQFF
TGTGCCAGCAGTTTGACTAGGGACCAGCAGTTCTTC
>TRBV2|.|TRBD2|TRBJ2-2
CASSSRPTSNTGELFF
TGTGCCAGCAGCAGTCGTCCGACTAGCAACACCGGGGAGCTGTTTTTT
>TRBV15|.|TRBD1|TRBJ1-1
CATSRPLGQVGDTEAFF
TGTGCCACCAGCAGGCCCCTCGGACAGGTAGGCGACACTGAAGCTTTCTTT
>TRBV15|.|.|TRBJ1-1
CATSRRRGLAAFF
TGTGCCACCAGCAGAAGGCGAGGGTTGGCAGCTTTCTTT
>TRBV11-2|.|.|TRBJ1-1
CASSPAGAPNTEAFF
TGTGCCAGCAGCCCGGCGGGGGCCCCGAACACTGAAGCTTTCTTT
>TRBV7-6|once|.|TRBJ1-3
CASSLDWAGVSGNTIYF
TGTGCCAGCAGCTTAGATTGGGCGGGGGTCTCTGGAAACACCATATATTTT
>TRBV18|.|.|TRBJ1-1
CASSPLWGLDTEAFF
TGTGCCAGCTCCCCGTTATGGGGGCTGGACACTGAAGCTTTCTTT